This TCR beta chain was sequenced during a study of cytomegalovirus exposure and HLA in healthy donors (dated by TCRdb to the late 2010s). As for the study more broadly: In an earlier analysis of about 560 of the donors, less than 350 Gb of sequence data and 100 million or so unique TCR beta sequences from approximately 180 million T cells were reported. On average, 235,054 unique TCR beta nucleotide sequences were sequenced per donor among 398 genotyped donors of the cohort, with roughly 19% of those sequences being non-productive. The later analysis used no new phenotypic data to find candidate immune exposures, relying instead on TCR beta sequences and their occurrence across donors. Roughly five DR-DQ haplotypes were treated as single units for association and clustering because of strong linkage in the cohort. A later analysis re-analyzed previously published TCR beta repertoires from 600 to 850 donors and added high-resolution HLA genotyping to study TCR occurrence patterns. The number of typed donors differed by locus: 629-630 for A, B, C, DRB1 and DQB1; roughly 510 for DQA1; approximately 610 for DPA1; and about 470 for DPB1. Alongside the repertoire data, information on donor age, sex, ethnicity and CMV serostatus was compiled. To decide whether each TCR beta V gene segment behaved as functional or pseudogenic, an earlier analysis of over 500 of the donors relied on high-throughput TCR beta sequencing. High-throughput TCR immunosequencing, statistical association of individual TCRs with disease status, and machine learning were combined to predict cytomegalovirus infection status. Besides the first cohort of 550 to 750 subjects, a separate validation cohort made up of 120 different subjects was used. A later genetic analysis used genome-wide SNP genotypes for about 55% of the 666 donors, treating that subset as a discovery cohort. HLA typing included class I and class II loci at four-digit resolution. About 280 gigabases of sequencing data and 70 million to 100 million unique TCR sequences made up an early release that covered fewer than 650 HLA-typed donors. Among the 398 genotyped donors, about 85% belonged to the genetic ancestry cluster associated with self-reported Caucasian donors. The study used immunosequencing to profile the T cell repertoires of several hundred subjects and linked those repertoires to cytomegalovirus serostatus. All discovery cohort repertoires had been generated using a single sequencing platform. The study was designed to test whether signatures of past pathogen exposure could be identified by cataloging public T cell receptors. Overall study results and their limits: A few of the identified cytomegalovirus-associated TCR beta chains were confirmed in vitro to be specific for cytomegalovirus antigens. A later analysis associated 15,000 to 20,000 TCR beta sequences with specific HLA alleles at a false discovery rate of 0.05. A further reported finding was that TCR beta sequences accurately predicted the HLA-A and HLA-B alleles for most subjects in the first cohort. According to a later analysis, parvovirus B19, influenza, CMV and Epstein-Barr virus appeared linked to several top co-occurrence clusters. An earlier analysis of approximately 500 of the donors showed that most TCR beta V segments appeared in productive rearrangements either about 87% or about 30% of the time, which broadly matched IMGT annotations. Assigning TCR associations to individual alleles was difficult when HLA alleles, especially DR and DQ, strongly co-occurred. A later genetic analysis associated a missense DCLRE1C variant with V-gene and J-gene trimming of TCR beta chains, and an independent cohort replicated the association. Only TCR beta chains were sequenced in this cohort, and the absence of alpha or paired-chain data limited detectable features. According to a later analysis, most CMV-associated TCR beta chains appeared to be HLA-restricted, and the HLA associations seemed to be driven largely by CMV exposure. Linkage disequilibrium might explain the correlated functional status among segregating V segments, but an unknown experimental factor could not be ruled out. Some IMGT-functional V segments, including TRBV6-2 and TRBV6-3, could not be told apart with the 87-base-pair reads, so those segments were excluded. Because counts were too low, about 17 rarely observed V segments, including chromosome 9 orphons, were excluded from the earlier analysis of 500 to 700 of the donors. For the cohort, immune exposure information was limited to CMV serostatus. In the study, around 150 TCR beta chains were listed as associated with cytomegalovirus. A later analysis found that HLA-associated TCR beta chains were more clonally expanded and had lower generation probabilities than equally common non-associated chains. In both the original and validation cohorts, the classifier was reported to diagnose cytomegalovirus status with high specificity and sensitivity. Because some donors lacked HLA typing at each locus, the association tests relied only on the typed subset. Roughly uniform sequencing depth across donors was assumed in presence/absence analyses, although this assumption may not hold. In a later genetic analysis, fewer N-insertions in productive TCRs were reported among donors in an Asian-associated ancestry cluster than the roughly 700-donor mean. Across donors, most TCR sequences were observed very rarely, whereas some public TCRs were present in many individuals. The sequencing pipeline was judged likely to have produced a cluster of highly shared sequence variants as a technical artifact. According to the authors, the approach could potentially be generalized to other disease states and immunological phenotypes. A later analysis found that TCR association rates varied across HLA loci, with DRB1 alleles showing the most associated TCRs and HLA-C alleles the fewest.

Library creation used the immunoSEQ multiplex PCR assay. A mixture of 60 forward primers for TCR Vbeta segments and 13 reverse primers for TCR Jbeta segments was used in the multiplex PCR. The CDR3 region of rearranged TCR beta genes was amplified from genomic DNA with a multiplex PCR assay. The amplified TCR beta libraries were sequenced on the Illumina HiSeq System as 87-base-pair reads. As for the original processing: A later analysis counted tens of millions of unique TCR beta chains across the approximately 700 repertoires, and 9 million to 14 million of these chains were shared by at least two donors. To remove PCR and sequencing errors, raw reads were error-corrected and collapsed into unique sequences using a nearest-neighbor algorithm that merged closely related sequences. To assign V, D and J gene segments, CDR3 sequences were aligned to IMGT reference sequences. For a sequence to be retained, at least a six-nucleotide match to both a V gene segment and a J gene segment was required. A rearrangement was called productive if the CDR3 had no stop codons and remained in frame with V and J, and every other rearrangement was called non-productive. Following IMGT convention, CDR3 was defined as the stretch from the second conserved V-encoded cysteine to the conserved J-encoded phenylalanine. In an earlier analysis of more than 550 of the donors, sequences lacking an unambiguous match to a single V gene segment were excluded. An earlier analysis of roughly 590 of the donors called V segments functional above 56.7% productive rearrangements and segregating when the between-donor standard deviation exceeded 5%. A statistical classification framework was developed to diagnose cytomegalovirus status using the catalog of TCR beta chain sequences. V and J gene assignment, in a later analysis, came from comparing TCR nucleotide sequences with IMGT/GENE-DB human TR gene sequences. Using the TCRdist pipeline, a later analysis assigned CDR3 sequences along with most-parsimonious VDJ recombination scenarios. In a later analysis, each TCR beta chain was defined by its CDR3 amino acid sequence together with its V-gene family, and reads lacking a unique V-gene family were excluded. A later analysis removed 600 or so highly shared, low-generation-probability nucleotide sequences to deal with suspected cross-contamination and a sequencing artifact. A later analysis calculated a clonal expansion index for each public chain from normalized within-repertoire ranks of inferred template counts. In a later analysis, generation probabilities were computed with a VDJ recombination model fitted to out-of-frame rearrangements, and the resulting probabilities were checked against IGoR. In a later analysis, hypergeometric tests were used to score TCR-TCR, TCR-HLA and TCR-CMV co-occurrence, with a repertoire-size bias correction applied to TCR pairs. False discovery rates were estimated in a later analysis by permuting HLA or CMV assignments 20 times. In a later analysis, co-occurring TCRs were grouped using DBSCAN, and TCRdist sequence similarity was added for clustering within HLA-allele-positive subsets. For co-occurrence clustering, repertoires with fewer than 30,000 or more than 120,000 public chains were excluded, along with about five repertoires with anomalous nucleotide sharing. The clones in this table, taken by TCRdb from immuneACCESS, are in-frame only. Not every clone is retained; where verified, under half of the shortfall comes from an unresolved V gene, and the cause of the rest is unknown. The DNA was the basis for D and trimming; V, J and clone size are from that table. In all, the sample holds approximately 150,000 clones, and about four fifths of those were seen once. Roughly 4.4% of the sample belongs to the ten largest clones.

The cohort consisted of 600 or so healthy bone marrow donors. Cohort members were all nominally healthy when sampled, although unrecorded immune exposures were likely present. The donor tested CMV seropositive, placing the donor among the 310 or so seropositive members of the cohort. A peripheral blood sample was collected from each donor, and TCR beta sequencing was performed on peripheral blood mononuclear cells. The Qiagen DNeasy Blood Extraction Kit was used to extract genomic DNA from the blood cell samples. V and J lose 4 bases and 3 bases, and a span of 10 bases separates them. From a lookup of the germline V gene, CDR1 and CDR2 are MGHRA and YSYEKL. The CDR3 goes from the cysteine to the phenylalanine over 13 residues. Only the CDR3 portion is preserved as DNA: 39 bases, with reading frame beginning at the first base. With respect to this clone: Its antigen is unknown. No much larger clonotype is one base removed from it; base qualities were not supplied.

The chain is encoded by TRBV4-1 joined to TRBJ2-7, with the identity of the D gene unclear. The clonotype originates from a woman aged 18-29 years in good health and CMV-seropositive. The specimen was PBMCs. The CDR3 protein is CASSLSPGYEQYF. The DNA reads TGCGCCAGCAGCCTCAGTCCGGGCTACGAGCAGTACTTC.